The 20 T cell receptor beta chains listed next were all sequenced from one sample in a study of CD8+CD57+ T cells in acquired aplastic anemia. TCR beta VDJ combinations and CDR3 sequences were profiled from genomic DNA. TCRdb itself ran the reads through MiXCR, one entry per CDR3 protein. The repertoire has around 190,000 distinct CDR3 sequences, roughly 56% of them found once; the top ten carry approximately 15%. Sequenced material: sorted CD4+, CD8+, or CD8+CD57+ T cells (not recorded which) from PBMCs. All receptors come from a human donor in good health, serving as a control.

The chain links TRBV7-2 to TRBJ1-2, with D unclear. The germline V gene encodes CDR1 SGHTA and CDR2 FQGNSA. V lost 9 bases and J 4 bases, leaving 18 bases between the germline ends. This CDR3 is 14 amino acids long. This chain's CDR3 is CASSIGGGFYGYTF. In nucleotides, the CDR3 is TGTGCCAGTAGTATCGGTGGAGGGTTCTATGGCTACACCTTC.

This clonotype has at least ten counts. The gene calls are TRBV6-4 and TRBJ2-7; D perhaps matches TRBD1 (6 bases). This CDR3 is built from 14 residues. Germline V gene data show CDR1 as MRHNA and CDR2 as SNTAGT. The V gene lost 3 bases and the J gene lost 0 bases, with 9 bases spanning the gap. The CDR3 reads CASSEQGSSYEQYF. The CDR3 DNA sequence: TGTGCCAGCAGTGAGCAGGGGTCCTCCTACGAGCAGTACTTC.

This clonotype came up many times. The rearrangement uses TRBV27 and TRBJ1-2; D is ambiguous. The CDR3 runs to 13 residues. V was clipped by 5 bases and J by 2 bases, with 9 bases between them. CDR1 MNHEY and CDR2 SMNVEV come from the germline V gene (reference sequence). The CDR3 reads CASSPRRNYGYTF. The CDR3 nucleotides read TGTGCCAGCAGTCCCAGGAGGAACTATGGCTACACCTTC.

This clonotype has a count of ten or more. The chain has TRBV2 and TRBJ2-2; 7 bases match TRBD1. After removal of 5 bases from V and 5 bases from J, the junction contained 2 bases not matched to a gene. CDR1 SNHLY and CDR2 FYNNEI come from the germline V gene. CDR3 length: 13 residues. DNA for the CDR3: TGTGCCAGCAGTCCAGGGGGAACCGGGGAGCTGTTTTTT. It is translated as CASSPGGTGELFF.

The chain recombines TRBV6-5 with TRBJ2-7; 10 nucleotides agree with TRBD1. The length of the CDR3 is 16 residues. After removal of 6 bases from V and 5 bases from J, the junction contained 13 bases not matched to a gene. Germline CDR1 is MNHEY and CDR2 is SVGAGI. The CDR3 DNA is TGTGCCAGCAGCCATCCAACGGGACAGGGGAGCGACGAGCAGTACTTC. Translated: CASSHPTGQGSDEQYF.

Many counts were recorded for this clonotype. CDR3 region: CASSSGTGTYEQYF. The CDR3 DNA follows: TGTGCCAGCAGTTCCGGGACAGGTACCTACGAGCAGTACTTC. The gene calls are TRBV6-6 and TRBJ2-7, with 8 bases lining up with TRBD1. Germline V gene data show CDR1 as MNHNY and CDR2 as SVGAGI (reference sequence). CDR3 length: 14 amino acids. The ends lost 4 bases at V and 2 bases at J; junction bases unmatched: 4.

The genes are TRBV25-1 and TRBJ1-1; D is perhaps TRBD1 (6 bases). This CDR3 is built from 16 residues. With 4 bases removed from V and 1 base from J, the gap between germline ends came to 16 bases. From germline, CDR1 is MGHDK and CDR2 SYGVNS. The CDR3 DNA follows: TGTGCCAGCAGTGGATTGGGGGGGGGACAGAACACTGAAGCTTTCTTT. Translation: CASSGLGGGQNTEAFF.

On this clonotype itself: At one end the junction does not follow the germline gene, possibly because of a read error. This chain joins TRBV10-2 and TRBJ1-1; D unclear. The CDR3 has 13 residues. Germline CDR1 is WSHSY and CDR2 is SAAADI. CDR3 nucleotides: TGCGCCAGCAGTCCGAAATCTCTCACTGAAGCTTCCTTT. This sequence encodes CASSPKSLTEASF.

The V and J genes are TRBV25-1 and TRBJ1-5; D gene unclear. This CDR3 has 15 amino acids. Germline lookup yields CDR1 MGHDK and CDR2 SYGVNS. V was trimmed by 4 bases and J by 0 bases, leaving 10 bases between them. This CDR3 is CASSGEGTSNQPQHF. The CDR3 DNA reads as TGTGCCAGCAGTGGGGAGGGCACTAGCAATCAGCCCCAGCATTTT. The full variable domain, in which reference TRBV25-1 and TRBJ1-5 provide the parts outside the CDR3, is EADIYQTPRYLVIGTGKKITLECSQTMGHDKMYWYQQDPGMELHLIHYSYGVNSTEKGDLSSESTVSRIRTEHFPLTLESARPSHTSQYLCASSGEGTSNQPQHFGDGTRLSIL.

The chain carries TRBV20-1 and TRBJ1-2; TRBD1 matches at 10 bases. The CDR3 loop spans 14 amino acids. Germline-derived CDR1 and CDR2 are DFQATT and SNEGSKA (reference sequence). V lost 3 bases, J lost 6 bases, and 7 bases stayed unmatched. As DNA, the CDR3 is TGCAGTGCTAGCAAGGGACAGGGGAGTCATGGCTACACCTTC. This gives the protein CSASKGQGSHGYTF.

This clonotype has a count of ten or more. The chain joins TRBV10-3 to TRBJ2-1; D call uncertain. Germline values: CDR1 ENHRY, CDR2 SYGVKD. The V and J ends lost 1 base and 7 bases respectively, with 5 bases between them. The CDR3 is 12 residues long. The CDR3 region is CAISELGNEQFF. The CDR3 nucleotides read TGTGCCATCAGTGAGTTGGGGAATGAGCAGTTCTTC.

The chain combines TRBV19 with TRBJ1-5, with 8 bases identical to TRBD1. V lost 7 bases and J lost 6; bases outside the gene matches: 11. Germline V lookup: CDR1 LNHDA, CDR2 SQIVND (reference sequence). This CDR3 is built from 15 residues. CDR3 residues: CASTRPGTGGQPQHF. DNA of the CDR3: TGTGCCAGTACCAGACCTGGGACAGGCGGTCAGCCCCAGCATTTT.

In the case of this clonotype: At one end, the junction sequence differs from germline, possibly due to a read error. The chain uses TRBV7-2 and TRBJ2-6; D gene uncertain. Germline V gives CDR1 SGHTA, CDR2 FQGNSA. This CDR3 has 13 amino acids. The CDR3 reads CASSFVTLNAEAF. The CDR3 nucleotides are TGTGCCAGCAGCTTCGTGACACTGAACGCTGAAGCTTTC. The complete variable domain, with remaining parts taken from reference TRBV7-2 and TRBJ2-6, reads GAGVSQSPSNKVTEKGKDVELRCDPISGHTALYWYRQSLGQGLEFLIYFQGNSAPDKSGLPSDRFSAERTGGSVSTLTIQRTQQEDSAVYLCASSFVTLNAEAFGAGSRLTVL.

This clonotype was detected many times. V and J are TRBV11-2 and TRBJ2-1; no definite D call. Between the trimmed V and J ends, which lost 4 bases and 5 bases, there was a span of 9 bases. There are 13 residues in the CDR3. The germline V gene has CDR1 SGHAT and CDR2 FQNNGV. The CDR3 DNA is TGTGCCAGCAGCTCTGCCACCAACAATGAGCAGTTCTTC. Amino acid sequence: CASSSATNNEQFF.

J is TRBJ2-5 and V is TRBV10-2, with D tentatively TRBD1 or TRBD2 (7 bases each). The length of the CDR3 is 14 residues. Deletions cut 7 bases from V and 3 bases from J, with 15 bases between. In germline, CDR1 is WSHSY, CDR2 SAAADI. The CDR3 nucleotides are TGCGCCAGCATCCAGGGGGGGCACGAAGAGACCCAGTACTTC. It encodes CASIQGGHEETQYF.

The V and J genes are TRBV5-6 and TRBJ2-7; TRBD2 matches at 12 bases. V lost 4 bases and J lost 0; bases outside the gene matches: 5. Looked up from germline, CDR1 is SGHDT and CDR2 is YYEEEE. CDR3 size: 16 residues. CDR3 amino acids: CASSGTSGGPSYEQYF. CDR3 sequence (DNA): TGTGCCAGCAGCGGTACTAGCGGGGGGCCCTCCTACGAGCAGTACTTC.

This clonotype was found many times. The chain has TRBV7-2 and TRBJ2-3; D is ambiguous. CDR3 length equals 13 residues. Trimming shortened V by 1 base and J by 3 bases, and 5 bases separated the two germline ends. CDR1 is SGHTA, CDR2 FQGNSA, per germline. The CDR3 bases are TGTGCCAGCAGCTTAGTGTATACAGATACGCAGTATTTT. It translates to CASSLVYTDTQYF.

The chain employs TRBV7-9 and TRBJ2-7; D unresolved. Germline V gives CDR1 SEHNR, CDR2 FQNEAQ (reference sequence). V was cut by 2 bases and J by 6 bases, with 8 bases left in between. The CDR3 contains 12 residues. The CDR3 sequence: CASSLPGGEQYF. The CDR3 nucleotides are TGTGCCAGCAGCTTACCCGGCGGCGAGCAGTACTTC. Variable domain in full (rest from reference TRBV7-9 and TRBJ2-7): DTGVSQNPRHKITKRGQNVTFRCDPISEHNRLYWYRQTLGQGPEFLTYFQNEAQLEKSRLLSDRFSAERPKGSFSTLEIQRTEQGDSAMYLCASSLPGGEQYFGPGTRLTVT.

The genes are TRBV25-1 and TRBJ2-5; D perhaps matches TRBD2 (5 bases). V was pared by 5 bases and J by 5 bases, with 12 bases between. Germline CDR1 MGHDK, CDR2 SYGVNS. The CDR3 loop spans 13 amino acids. The CDR3 nucleotides are TGTGCCAGCAGTCCCCCGGGATCTGAGACCCAGTACTTC. Its protein is CASSPPGSETQYF.

With respect to this clonotype: A much larger clone lies a single base off, so this may be a read error. The rearrangement links TRBV6-5 to TRBJ2-1, with 15 bases matching TRBD2. CDR3 length: 16 amino acids. In germline, CDR1 is MNHEY, CDR2 SVGAGI. DNA for the CDR3: TGTGCCAGCAATTTTGGGACTAGCGGGGGGAGGGGTGAGCAGCTCTTC. It codes for CASNFGTSGGRGEQLF.